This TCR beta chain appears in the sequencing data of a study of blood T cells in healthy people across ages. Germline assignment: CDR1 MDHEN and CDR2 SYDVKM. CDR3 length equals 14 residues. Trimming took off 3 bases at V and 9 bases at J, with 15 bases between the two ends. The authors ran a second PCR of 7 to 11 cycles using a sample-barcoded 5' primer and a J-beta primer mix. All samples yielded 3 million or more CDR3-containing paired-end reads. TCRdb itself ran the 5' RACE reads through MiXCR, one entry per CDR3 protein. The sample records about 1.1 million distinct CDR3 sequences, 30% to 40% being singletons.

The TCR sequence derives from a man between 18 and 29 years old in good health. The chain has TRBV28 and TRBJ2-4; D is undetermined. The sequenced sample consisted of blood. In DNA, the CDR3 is TGTGCCAGCAGTTTTTCCCCCCCCGACACCATTCAGTACTTC. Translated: CASSFSPPDTIQYF.